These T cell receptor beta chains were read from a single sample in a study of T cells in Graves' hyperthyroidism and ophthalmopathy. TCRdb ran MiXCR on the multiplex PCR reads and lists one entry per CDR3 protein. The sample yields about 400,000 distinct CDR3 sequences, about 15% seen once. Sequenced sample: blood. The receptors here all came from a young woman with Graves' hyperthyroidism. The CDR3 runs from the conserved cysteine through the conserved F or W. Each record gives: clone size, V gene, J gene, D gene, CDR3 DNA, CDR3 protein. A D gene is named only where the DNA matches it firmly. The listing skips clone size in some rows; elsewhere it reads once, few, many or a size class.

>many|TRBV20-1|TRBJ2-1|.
TGCAGTGCTGGTAGCGAGGAGCAGTTCTTC
CSAGSEEQFF
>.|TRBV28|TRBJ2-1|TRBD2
TGTGCCAGCAGTTTAATCGCGGGAGCCTACAATGAGCAGTTCTTC
CASSLIAGAYNEQFF
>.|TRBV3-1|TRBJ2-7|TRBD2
TGTGCCAGCAGCGGAAGTAGCGGGGCAGCCTACGAGCAGTACTTC
CASSGSSGAAYEQYF
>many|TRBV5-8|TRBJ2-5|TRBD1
TGTGCCAGCAGCTATCCAGGGGGAGCAGAGACCCAGTACTTC
CASSYPGGAETQYF
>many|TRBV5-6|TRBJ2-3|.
TGTGCCAGCAGCCTCGGGCGGGGAACGACACAGGCAGATACGCAGTATTTT
CASSLGRGTTQADTQYF
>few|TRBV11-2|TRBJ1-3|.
TGTGCCAGCAGGGCTGCCAAGGGAAACACCATATATTTT
CASRAAKGNTIYF
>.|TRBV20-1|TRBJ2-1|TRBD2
TGCAGTGCTAGAGAAAGCTTAGCGGGAGTTGGGCAGTTCTTC
CSARESLAGVGQFF
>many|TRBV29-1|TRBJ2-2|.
TGCAGCGTTGTTGGGGCCTCGAACACCGGGGAGCTGTTTTTT
CSVVGASNTGELFF
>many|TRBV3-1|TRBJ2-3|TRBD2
TGTGCCAGCAGCCAAGGGGGATTAGCGGCGGGAGGTCCAGATACGCAGTATTTT
CASSQGGLAAGGPDTQYF
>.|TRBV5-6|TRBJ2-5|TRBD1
TGTGCCAGCAGCTTGGTAGGGGGCCGCCCGCCGCAGACCCAGTACTTC
CASSLVGGRPPQTQYF
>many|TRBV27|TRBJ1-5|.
TGTGCCAGCAGTTTAGGGCTTAATCAGCCCCAGCATTTT
CASSLGLNQPQHF
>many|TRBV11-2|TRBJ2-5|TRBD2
TGTGCCAGCAGTATACTACCAAGCGGGAGGGAAGAGACCCAGTACTTC
CASSILPSGREETQYF
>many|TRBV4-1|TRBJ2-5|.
TGCGCCAGCAGCCAAGATTGGGGGCAGTGGGAGTACTTC
CASSQDWGQWEYF
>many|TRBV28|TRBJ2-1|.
TGTGCCAGCAATCGAAGGACAGCCTCCTACAATGAGCAGTTCTTC
CASNRRTASYNEQFF
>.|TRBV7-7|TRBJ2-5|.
TGTGCTAGCAGCCCAAGGGCGGTCCAAGAGACCCAGTACTTC
CASSPRAVQETQYF
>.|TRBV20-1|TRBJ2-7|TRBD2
TGCAGTGCTAGAGAGCGGAGCGGGGTGTACGAGCAGTACTTC
CSARERSGVYEQYF
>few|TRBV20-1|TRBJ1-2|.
TGCAGTGCTCCTTATACCGGGGGGACGGGCTACACCTTC
CSAPYTGGTGYTF
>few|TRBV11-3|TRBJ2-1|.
TGTGCCAGCAGCTTAGGAATAGGGAATTTGGGGTACAATGAGCAGTTCTTC
CASSLGIGNLGYNEQFF
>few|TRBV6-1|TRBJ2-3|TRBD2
TGTGCCAGCAGTCTGGGACTAGCCTGGGGCACAGATACGCAGTATTTT
CASSLGLAWGTDTQYF
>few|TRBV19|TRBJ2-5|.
TGTGCCACCGAGGTGGGAGAGACCCAGTACTTC
CATEVGETQYF
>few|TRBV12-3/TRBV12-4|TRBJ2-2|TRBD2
TGTGCCAGCAGTACCTTGGCTTACGGACTAGCGGGAGTATCGAACACCGGGGAGCTGTTTTTT
CASSTLAYGLAGVSNTGELFF
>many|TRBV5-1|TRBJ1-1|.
TGCGCCAGCAGCTTGGGCCAGGGCTTCATGAACACTGAAGCTTTCTTT
CASSLGQGFMNTEAFF
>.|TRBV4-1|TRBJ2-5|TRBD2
TGCGCCAGCAGCCCGCGTAGCGGGAGCGGGTGGGAGACCCAGTACTTC
CASSPRSGSGWETQYF
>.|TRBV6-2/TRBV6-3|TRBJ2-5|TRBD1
TGTGCCAGCAGCACGACAGGGTTAGGTATGGAGACCCAGTACTTC
CASSTTGLGMETQYF
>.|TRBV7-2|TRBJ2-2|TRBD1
TGTGCCAGCAGCTTAAACAGGGGGAACACCGGGGAGCTGTTTTTT
CASSLNRGNTGELFF
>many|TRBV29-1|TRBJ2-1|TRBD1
TGCAGCGTTAAGGGGGGAGGGGACAGGGGGCTCAGCTCCTACAATGAGCAGTTCTTC
CSVKGGGDRGLSSYNEQFF
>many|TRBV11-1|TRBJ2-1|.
TGTGCCAGCAGCTTCGACAGCTCCTACAATGAGCAGTTCTTC
CASSFDSSYNEQFF
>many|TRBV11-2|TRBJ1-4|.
TGTGCCAGCAGCTTAGCGAGTGAAAAACTGTTTTTT
CASSLASEKLFF
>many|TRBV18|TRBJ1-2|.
TGTGCCAGCTCACCGGCTACAGGGTATGGCTACACCTTC
CASSPATGYGYTF
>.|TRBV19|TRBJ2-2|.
TGTGCCAGTAGTATACTAGCGATTAACACCGGGGAGCTGTTTTTT
CASSILAINTGELFF
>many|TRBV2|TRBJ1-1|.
TGTGCCAGCAGTGGGGGGACACCCGGGATGAACACTGAAGCTTTCTTT
CASSGGTPGMNTEAFF
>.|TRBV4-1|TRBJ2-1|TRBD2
TGCGCCAGCAGCCTGCGGACTAGCGGGAGTTTCAATGAGCAGTTCTTC
CASSLRTSGSFNEQFF
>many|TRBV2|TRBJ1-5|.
TGTGCCAGCAGTGAACAGGGGACTAATCAGCCCCAGCATTTT
CASSEQGTNQPQHF
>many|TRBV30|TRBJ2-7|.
TGTGCCTGGATGGAGGCAGCAACCTACGAGCAGTACTTC
CAWMEAATYEQYF
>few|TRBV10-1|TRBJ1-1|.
TGCGCCAGCAGCGACAGTGGCCGGACTGAAGCTTTCTTT
CASSDSGRTEAFF
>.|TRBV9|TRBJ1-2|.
TGTGCCAGCAGCGTAGGTCAGGGGAACTATGGCTACACCTTC
CASSVGQGNYGYTF
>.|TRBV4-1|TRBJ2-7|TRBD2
TGCGCCAGCAGCCCCGTCGGGGGGGCCGGCGAGCAGTACTTC
CASSPVGGAGEQYF
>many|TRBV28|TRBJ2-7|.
TGTGCCAGCAGTAGCAGGACGTACACCTACGAGCAGTACTTC
CASSSRTYTYEQYF
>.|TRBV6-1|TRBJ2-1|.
TGTGCCAGCAGTGAGACGGACTACGGGTTTCAACCCCCCCAGGAGTTCTTC
CASSETDYGFQPPQEFF
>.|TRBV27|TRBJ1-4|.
TGTGCCAGCAGTTTATCTTTACCAGAGGCAACTAATGAAAAACTGTTTTTT
CASSLSLPEATNEKLFF